This record concerns one T cell receptor beta chain sequence. This clone was picked up one time. What this receptor recognizes is not known. Within one base of it there is no much larger clone, and no base qualities were kept. The donors were healthy, HIV-negative adults with no recently reported acute infections or vaccinations. Every donor was a Caucasian adult residing in Nashville, Tennessee, USA. CD4+ T cells were enriched by magnetic negative selection, after which naive cells were positively selected on CD45RA and the negative fraction was taken as the memory subset. After blood collection by leukapheresis, PBMCs were isolated using Ficoll-Histopaque density gradient centrifugation and then cryopreserved in the vapor phase of liquid nitrogen. Analytical flow cytometry was used to check the purity and quantity of every magnetically sorted T cell population. Genomic DNA was isolated from every sorted fraction and measured by UV absorbance on a Nanodrop 2000c.

Using the deep immunoSEQ assay, multiplex PCR amplified TCR CDR3 regions from genomic DNA. Genomic DNA extracted from each cell subset was distributed evenly over all wells of several immunoSEQ 96-well plates, and each plate served as one replicate. For sorted subsets, about 0.2 ug genomic DNA, equal to some 30,000 T cell genomes, was loaded into each replicate PCR. Purified libraries were measured with a Qubit 3.0 fluorometer, size-checked on a Bioanalyzer 2100, and measured again with the KAPA Library Quantification kit. Every immunoSEQ 96-well plate was sequenced on a separate single-read 150-cycle Illumina NextSeq 550 flow cell. Per the source publication's procedure: Because the immunoSEQ output held only junctional sequences and lacked quality scores, the filtering could not match the filtering applied to full-length reads. To assign V/J genes and CDR3, sequences were annotated using PyIR, a Python wrapper for IgBLAST v1.9, with IMGT germline references. Reads were removed for weak V/J assignments (E-value above 1e-6), missing CDR3, stop codons, out-of-frame junctions, or ambiguous translated residues. V3J clonotypes were defined by identical inferred V gene, J gene, and CDR3 amino acid sequence. Percentage overlap between repertoires was calculated by dividing the number of shared unique clonotypes by the size of the smaller repertoire. Repertoire richness was assessed with RTK rarefaction, the Chao1 estimator, and Recon v2.1 estimates of unobserved clonotypes. Generation probabilities for all TCRbeta clonotypes obtained by the gDNA method from a handful of donors were computed using OLGA. Held by TCRdb, this immuneACCESS table contains in-frame sequences only and omits some clones. Under half of the omission traces to an unresolved V gene where checked; the cause of the rest is unknown. The V and J calls and clone size were taken over from that table, and D and trimming were inferred from the DNA. The sample profile shows 2 million to 3 million clones; approximately 90% of them were found once. The ten largest account for around 0.15% of the sample.

Including the terminal cysteine and phenylalanine, the CDR3 comprises 12 residues. This entry keeps only the CDR3 DNA: 36 bases, framed from base 1. The germline V gene yields SGHRS for CDR1 and YFSETQ for CDR2. A distance of 9 bases separates the germline ends of V and J, which lose 4 bases and 8 bases respectively. The data stem from a study of shared clonotypes between healthy human individuals (TCRdb year 2020). In the study overall: A few men and a couple of women, aged 18 to 49 years, made up the cohort. For each donor, CD4 naive and CD4 memory were each given three plates, CD8 naive was given two plates, and CD8 memory was given one plate. The study deeply sequenced blood TCR repertoires of about five healthy adults to estimate repertoire size and the extent of clonotype sharing between individuals. Different laboratories and diverse techniques were used to prepare libraries and sequence TCR repertoires, to increase sequencing depth and limit assay-specific biases. Each donor's leukapheresis produced roughly between roughly 0.85 and 10 billion PBMCs. Findings and caveats that apply to the study as a whole: About 5% of naive CD4, 3% to 4% of naive CD8, approximately 2.2% of memory CD4, and around 0.4% of memory CD8 clonotypes were shared across several donors. Compared with non-shared clonotypes, the clonotypes found in all four sorted-subset donors had higher generation probabilities. Naive subsets generally had larger estimated clonotype richness than memory subsets. Even with the large sequencing depth, rarefaction of the sorted-subset datasets indicated that sequencing was incomplete. Because the study included only a small number of donors, the genetic and exposure-history diversity represented was limited. Pairwise subsampling indicated that sequencing depth was expected to affect the degree of clonotype sharing among donors. Only blood was sampled, and tissue TCR repertoires likely differ from those in blood.

The chain couples TRBV5-1 to TRBJ1-4, with no D gene named confidently. Sequencing was done on a sample of naive CD4+ T cells sorted from blood. The cell subset or site tag for this specimen amounts to: CD45RA+ positively selected. The sequence was obtained from a man aged 18 to 29 in good health. In nucleotides, the sequence is TGCGCCAGCAGCGATAGTAGGGAAAAACTGTTTTTT. Translated, it reads CASSDSREKLFF.